These T cell receptor beta chains were read from a single sample in a study of response to subunit inactivated influenza vaccine. TCRdb reanalysed the RT-PCR reads using MiXCR and keeps one entry per CDR3 protein. The table has over 450,000 distinct CDR3 sequences, 13% seen once; the top ten hold roughly 13%. Specimen: PBMCs from blood, collected 40 to 50 days after vaccination. Receptors were obtained from a man aged 45-65 years who received an inactivated influenza vaccine. Each CDR3 is given without its conserved first and last residue. A D gene is named only where the DNA matches it firmly.

TRBJ1-2,TRBV10-3,NA,AISESTGQGSNFNYGYT
TRBJ2-1,TRBV28,TRBD1,ASRARQGAYNEQF
TRBJ1-2,TRBV6-2/TRBV6-3,NA,ASSPTPVNYGYT
TRBJ2-6,TRBV6-2/TRBV6-3,TRBD2,ASSSRDPGRGGWSGANVLT
TRBJ2-7,TRBV7-9,TRBD2,ASSLASGTSYEHY
TRBJ2-3,TRBV20-1,NA,SALFQTADTQY
TRBJ2-3,TRBV20-1,TRBD2,SARLAASTDTQY
TRBJ2-1,TRBV12-3/TRBV12-4,TRBD2,ASSSSSGRAYSEQF
TRBJ1-4,TRBV4-3,NA,AERRRATNEKLF
TRBJ2-3,TRBV5-6,TRBD1,ASSFVLGGADTQY
TRBJ2-1,TRBV10-3,NA,AISPTFNEQF
TRBJ2-4,TRBV5-1,TRBD2,ASSLRAGGLGLNIQY
TRBJ1-1,TRBV28,NA,ASSQRPTIKHMNTEAF
TRBJ1-3,TRBV12-3/TRBV12-4,NA,ASSSPSGNTIY
TRBJ2-7,TRBV5-1,NA,ASSWGSDYEQY
TRBJ2-3,TRBV7-2,TRBD2,ASTSSGARGTQY
TRBJ1-2,TRBV15,TRBD1,ATSRGQGATRYGYT
TRBJ2-7,TRBV18,TRBD2,ASSSPGTSGTYEQY
TRBJ1-2,TRBV27,NA,ASTLREGYGYT
TRBJ2-5,TRBV7-2,NA,ASSFLPGNLGETQY
TRBJ2-2,TRBV12-3/TRBV12-4,NA,ASSLDAGSTGELF
TRBJ1-1,TRBV28,NA,ASRSHREDTEAF
TRBJ2-2,TRBV12-3/TRBV12-4,NA,ASSFWVSNTGELF
TRBJ1-1,TRBV7-9,NA,ASTVGDQAGAF
TRBJ1-5,TRBV6-1,TRBD1,ASRLTGGGGQPQH
TRBJ2-4,TRBV11-2,NA,ASSLDQWQDPVKNIQY
TRBJ1-2,TRBV20-1,NA,SARDGTPTTT
TRBJ1-5,TRBV6-1,NA,ASSRSGGANQPQH
TRBJ2-1,TRBV7-2,NA,ASSLVGGLYNEQF
TRBJ2-7,TRBV29-1,TRBD1,SVRTGTGFTNEQY
TRBJ2-2,TRBV4-1,NA,ASSQFVPRPNANTGELF
TRBJ2-7,TRBV20-1,NA,SADFVSYEQY
TRBJ2-2,TRBV29-1,NA,SAGADGELF
TRBJ2-1,TRBV7-9,TRBD1,ASSLRDRGYVEQF
TRBJ2-6,TRBV6-2/TRBV6-3,NA,ASSYWEVDSGANVLT
TRBJ2-7,TRBV18,TRBD1,ASSPGQYSYEQY
TRBJ2-1,TRBV20-1,TRBD2,SASQLAGVPHEQF